This passage covers 10 T cell receptor beta chains from one sample sequenced in a study of cytomegalovirus exposure and HLA in healthy donors. The PCR was carried out with 60 Vbeta primers and 13 Jbeta primers. TCRdb's table, derived via immunoSEQ multiplex PCR, lists solely in-frame clones and lacks some. The table lists 150,000 to 200,000 clones, more than 65% of them singletons. Sample: PBMCs. The receptor set was obtained from a girl aged 2-9 years in good health and CMV-seropositive.

The J gene is TRBJ2-1, the V gene TRBV7-6, with D possibly TRBD1 on 6 matching bases. V shed 2 bases and J shed 9 bases, with 20 bases lying between them. CDR3 size: 16 residues. The germline V gene has CDR1 SGHVS and CDR2 FNYEAQ. Here the CDR3 DNA reads TGTGCCAGCAGCTTACCGGGCGTCAGGGGTTTTGCTGAGCAGTTCTTC. Protein product: CASSLPGVRGFAEQFF.

This sequence joins TRBV5-1 and TRBJ1-3; D perhaps matches TRBD1 (5 bases). Germline V CDR1 and CDR2: SGHRS, YFSETQ. This CDR3 comprises 15 residues. V was pared by 5 bases and J by 0 bases, with 12 bases between. CDR3 amino acids: CASSLQVGSGNTIYF. The DNA for the CDR3 is TGCGCCAGCAGTCTACAGGTCGGCTCTGGAAACACCATATATTTT.

The CDR3 loop reads CASSLGGGEREKLFF. Here the CDR3 DNA reads TGTGCCAGCAGCTTAGGGGGGGGCGAAAGGGAAAAACTGTTTTTT. The chain joins TRBV11-2 to TRBJ1-4; D is perhaps TRBD1 (6 bases). Germline CDR1 reads SGHAT; CDR2 reads FQNNGV. V was shortened by 1 base and J by 8 bases, with 14 bases between the two germline ends. The CDR3 has 15 amino acids.

The rearrangement joins TRBV19 to TRBJ1-1, with TRBD1 matching over 8 bases. There are 15 residues in the CDR3. Germline loops: CDR1 LNHDA, CDR2 SQIVND (reference sequence). With 4 bases clipped from V and 1 base from J, the junction kept 5 bases outside the gene matches. The CDR3 nucleotides read TGTGCCAGTAGTACCGGACAGGGTACGAACACTGAAGCTTTCTTT. This encodes CASSTGQGTNTEAFF.

The chain recombines TRBV19 with TRBJ1-5; unclear D gene. CDR1 and CDR2 (germline): LNHDA, SQIVND (reference sequence). This CDR3 has 14 residues. Trimming pared 2 bases from V and 5 bases from J, leaving 10 bases between. In DNA, the CDR3 is TGTGCCAGTAGTATATTGTCCGAGGATCAGCCCCAGCATTTT. Protein sequence: CASSILSEDQPQHF. Based on the CDR3 plus reference TRBV19 and TRBJ1-5, the full variable domain is DGGITQSPKYLFRKEGQNVTLSCEQNLNHDAMYWYRQDPGQGLRLIYYSQIVNDFQKGDIAEGYSVSREKKESFPLTVTSAQKNPTAFYLCASSILSEDQPQHFGDGTRLSIL.

This chain uses TRBV5-1 with TRBJ2-7; the match to TRBD2 covers 11 bases. The CDR3 contains 14 residues. V lost 4 bases, J lost 2 bases, and 2 bases stayed unmatched. CDR1 and CDR2 (germline): SGHRS, YFSETQ. For the CDR3, the DNA is TGCGCCAGCAGCCCGACTAGCGGGGCCTACGAGCAGTACTTC. Translated: CASSPTSGAYEQYF. Based on the CDR3 plus reference TRBV5-1 and TRBJ2-7, the full variable domain is KAGVTQTPRYLIKTRGQQVTLSCSPISGHRSVSWYQQTPGQGLQFLFEYFSETQRNKGNFPGRFSGRQFSNSRSEMNVSTLELGDSALYLCASSPTSGAYEQYFGPGTRLTVT.

This chain links TRBV9 with TRBJ2-3; D unresolved. CDR1 is SGDLS and CDR2 is YYNGEE in the germline V gene. Trimming removed 1 base at V and 6 bases at J, with 9 bases between. The CDR3 has 13 amino acids. Written as DNA, the CDR3 is TGTGCCAGCAGCGTATTCAGCGAGGATACGCAGTATTTT. Encoded protein: CASSVFSEDTQYF.

This chain links TRBV9 with TRBJ1-1; 12 bases agree with TRBD1. V was pared by 6 bases and J by 5 bases, with 8 bases of the junction left unmatched. CDR1 and CDR2 (germline): SGDLS, YYNGEE. The CDR3 sequence is 15 residues long. The CDR3 loop is CASTKGQGAGTEAFF. CDR3 DNA sequence: TGTGCCAGCACCAAGGGACAGGGGGCAGGGACTGAAGCTTTCTTT.

Here the CDR3 DNA reads TGCGCCAGCAGTGTGGCAGGTACGACCGGGGGTGAAGCTTTCTTT. Protein product: CASSVAGTTGGEAFF. The chain recombines TRBV10-1 with TRBJ1-1; tentatively, D is TRBD1 (5 bases). Trimming cost V 4 bases and J 7 bases, with 19 bases left between them. The germline gives CDR1 WNHNN, CDR2 SYGVQD (reference sequence). This CDR3 is 15 amino acids long.

The gene calls are TRBV6-5 and TRBJ2-6, with TRBD2 as a possible D gene (5 bases). This CDR3 is built from 15 residues. Germline CDR1 and CDR2: MNHEY and SVGAGI. V dropped 11 bases and J dropped 2 bases, with 16 bases sitting between them. The CDR3 DNA reads as TGTGCCGGCACCCCCGCCGGGGCTGGGGCCAACGTCCTGACTTTC. As protein: CAGTPAGAGANVLTF.